Shown below are 13 T cell receptor beta chains from a single sample sequenced in a study of OX40 agonist ivuxolimab in advanced cancers. The assay was immunoSEQ multiplex PCR, and TCRdb's table has in-frame clones only and misses some. The sample lists 75,000 to 80,000 clones; over 80% were seen once. Sample: CD4+ or CD8+ T cells sorted from blood, taken in a trial of the OX40 agonist ivuxolimab. The receptors originated from an adult with an advanced solid tumor such as melanoma, head and neck, liver or kidney cancer.

The V gene is TRBV4-3, the J gene TRBJ1-4; 7 nucleotides line up with TRBD1. The CDR3 is 14 amino acids. Germline V gives CDR1 LGHNA, CDR2 YSLEER. V was pared by 5 bases and J by 8 bases, with 8 bases of the junction left unmatched. The CDR3 sequence is CASSFDRVEEKLFF. The CDR3 bases are TGCGCCAGCAGCTTCGACAGGGTAGAAGAAAAACTGTTTTTT.

V gene TRBV29-1 combines with J gene TRBJ1-2; TRBD1 might be the D (5 bases). Trimming left V 6 bases short and J 3 bases short, with 11 bases between. Germline V gene sequence: CDR1 SQVTM, CDR2 ANQGSEA. The CDR3 runs 12 residues. The CDR3 here is CSVRGEYYGYTF. The CDR3 bases are TGCAGCGTGCGGGGGGAGTACTATGGCTACACCTTC. Supplemented by reference TRBV29-1 and TRBJ1-2, the full variable domain reads SAVISQKPSRDICQRGTSLTIQCQVDSQVTMMFWYRQQPGQSLTLIATANQGSEATYESGFVIDKFPISRPNLTFSTLTVSNMSPEDSSIYLCSVRGEYYGYTFGSGTRLTVV.

The J gene is TRBJ1-5, the V gene TRBV27; D is unresolved. Germline CDR1 reads MNHEY; CDR2 reads SMNVEV (reference sequence). V lost 5 bases, J lost 4 bases, and 12 bases lay in between. The CDR3 contains 14 residues. In DNA form, the CDR3 reads TGTGCCAGCAGTCCACTGACGGTGAATCAGCCCCAGCATTTT. The encoded protein is CASSPLTVNQPQHF.

This chain uses TRBV30 with TRBJ1-5, with D unresolved. V lost 5 bases to trimming and J lost 3 bases, with 8 bases between them. Germline CDR1 GTSNPN, CDR2 SVGIG (reference sequence). The CDR3 is 12 amino acids. CDR3 region: CAWGTPNQPQHF. The CDR3 region has the DNA TGTGCCTGGGGAACGCCCAATCAGCCCCAGCATTTT.

The V gene is TRBV25-1, the J gene TRBJ2-5; TRBD1 agrees at 9 bases. With 0 bases clipped from V and 4 bases from J, the junction kept 9 bases outside the gene matches. CDR1 is MGHDK and CDR2 is SYGVNS in the germline V gene. The CDR3 runs 17 residues. The CDR3 DNA reads TGTGCCAGCAGTGAATATAGACAGGGGGGATCGGGAGAGACCCAGTACTTC. It is translated as CASSEYRQGGSGETQYF.

This sequence joins TRBV18 and TRBJ1-1; D is undetermined. The CDR3 is made up of 15 amino acids. V was trimmed by 0 bases and J by 0 bases, leaving 8 bases between them. The germline V gene encodes CDR1 KGHSH and CDR2 LQKENI. The CDR3 here is CASSPPTSVNTEAFF. The CDR3 DNA reads as TGTGCCAGCTCACCACCGACTTCAGTGAACACTGAAGCTTTCTTT.

The chain has TRBV30 and TRBJ1-5; D possibly corresponds to TRBD1 (5 bases). The CDR3 length is 15 residues. Trimming cost V 2 bases and J 7 bases, with 18 bases left between them. Germline-derived CDR1 and CDR2 are GTSNPN and SVGIG (reference sequence). The CDR3 DNA is TGTGCCTGGAGTCGGCGGCAGGGTCTGGGCCAGCCCCAGCATTTT. Translation gives CAWSRRQGLGQPQHF.

The chain has TRBV30 and TRBJ2-5, with 9 bases aligning to TRBD2. The CDR3 consists of 17 residues. Losses at the gene ends were 3 bases for V and 5 bases for J; bases not matched to a gene: 16. Germline V gives CDR1 GTSNPN, CDR2 SVGIG (reference sequence). The CDR3 DNA sequence: TGTGCCTGGAGCGCAACACGACTAGCGGCTGGAGAGGAGACCCAGTACTTC. Translating gives CAWSATRLAAGEETQYF.

This chain uses TRBV19 with TRBJ1-4; D is uncertain. The CDR3 contains 12 residues. The germline gives CDR1 LNHDA, CDR2 SQIVND (reference sequence). Trimming shortened V by 5 bases and J by 13 bases, and 14 bases separated the two germline ends. CDR3 in DNA: TGTGCCAGTAGTGTTCACCCGGGCAGACTGTTTTTT. Translating gives CASSVHPGRLFF.

This clone was recorded a few times. The chain is built from TRBV7-9 and TRBJ2-5, with TRBD2 as a possible D gene (6 bases). The ends were cut back, 5 bases at V and 5 bases at J, with 15 bases in the middle. The CDR3 sequence is 14 residues long. Germline-derived CDR1 and CDR2 are SEHNR and FQNEAQ (reference sequence). DNA for the CDR3: TGTGCCAGCAGCCATTCCGGGGGAGTGGAGACCCAGTACTTC. Translating it yields CASSHSGGVETQYF. Full variable domain (missing parts from reference TRBV7-9 and TRBJ2-5): DTGVSQNPRHKITKRGQNVTFRCDPISEHNRLYWYRQTLGQGPEFLTYFQNEAQLEKSRLLSDRFSAERPKGSFSTLEIQRTEQGDSAMYLCASSHSGGVETQYFGPGTRLLVL.

This sequence joins TRBV19 and TRBJ1-5, with a possible D match to TRBD1 (6 bases). In germline, CDR1 is LNHDA, CDR2 SQIVND (reference sequence). The CDR3 loop spans 16 amino acids. Trimming stripped 4 bases from V and 5 bases from J, with 18 bases between. CDR3 in DNA: TGTGCCAGTAGTACCCAACGTCAGGGGAACCATCAGCCCCAGCATTTT. Translating it yields CASSTQRQGNHQPQHF.

The rearrangement uses TRBV2 and TRBJ1-1; 8 nucleotides align to TRBD1. Trimming cost V 6 bases and J 3 bases; bases outside gene matches: 3. Per germline, CDR1 SNHLY and CDR2 FYNNEI. This CDR3 has 13 residues. CDR3 sequence reads: CASRADRDTEAFF. CDR3 bases: TGTGCCAGCAGGGCGGACAGGGACACTGAAGCTTTCTTT. The whole variable domain, filled in from reference TRBV2 and TRBJ1-1, reads EPEVTQTPSHQVTQMGQEVILRCVPISNHLYFYWYRQILGQKVEFLVSFYNNEISEKSEIFDDQFSVERPDGSNFTLKIRSTKLEDSAMYFCASRADRDTEAFFGQGTRLTVV.

The chain joins TRBV2 to TRBJ1-4, with D unresolved. Trimming pared 6 bases from V and 4 bases from J, leaving 6 bases between. CDR1 is SNHLY and CDR2 is FYNNEI in the germline V gene. This CDR3 comprises 12 residues. CDR3 nucleotides: TGTGCCAGCAGGGGGATTAATGAAAAACTGTTTTTT. Translation gives CASRGINEKLFF.